This T cell receptor beta chain is from a study of T cell responses to AZD1222 COVID-19 vaccine. Whole-study findings and limits: Nearly half of spike-specific TCRs reportedly target variant regions that are unmutated in the B.1.351 and B.1.1.7 variants. Repertoire samples came only from after the peak T cell response.

A remark on this clone: Its antigen remains unidentified.

CDR3 size: 15 residues. V shed 1 base and J shed 0 bases, with 8 bases lying between them. Germline values: CDR1 LGHNT, CDR2 FRNRAP. Here immunoSEQ multiplex PCR was the method, and the copy in TCRdb shows in-frame clones only, minus some. Of 140,000 to 150,000 clones in the sample, around 85% were seen once. This receptor was obtained from an adult in good health. Material: peripheral blood, obtained on day 0 of AZD1222 vaccination. V is TRBV12-5 and J is TRBJ2-3; D is ambiguous. The CDR3 DNA sequence: TGTGCTAGTGGTTTGGGTCAGATTAGCACAGATACGCAGTATTTT. Its translation is CASGLGQISTDTQYF. Full variable domain (outside the CDR3, taken from reference TRBV12-5 and TRBJ2-3): DARVTQTPRHKVTEMGQEVTMRCQPILGHNTVFWYRQTMMQGLELLAYFRNRAPLDDSGMPKDRFSAEMPDATLATLKIQPSEPRDSAVYFCASGLGQISTDTQYFGPGTRLTVL.